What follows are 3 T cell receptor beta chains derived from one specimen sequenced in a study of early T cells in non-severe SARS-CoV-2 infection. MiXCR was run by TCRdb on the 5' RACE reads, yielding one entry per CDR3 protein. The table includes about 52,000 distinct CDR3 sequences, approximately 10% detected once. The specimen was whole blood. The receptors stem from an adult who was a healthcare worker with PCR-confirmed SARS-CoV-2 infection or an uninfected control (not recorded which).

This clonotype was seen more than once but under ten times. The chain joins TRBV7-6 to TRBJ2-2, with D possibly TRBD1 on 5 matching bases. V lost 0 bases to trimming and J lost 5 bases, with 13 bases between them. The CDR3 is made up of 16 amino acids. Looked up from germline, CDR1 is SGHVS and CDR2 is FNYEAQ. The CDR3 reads CASSLAYQGRTGELFF. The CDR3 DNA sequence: TGTGCCAGCAGCTTAGCGTACCAGGGAAGGACCGGGGAGCTGTTTTTT.

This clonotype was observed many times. The CDR3 protein is CASSLLGSAASYEQYF. The CDR3 DNA follows: TGTGCCAGCAGTTTATTGGGTTCCGCGGCCTCCTACGAGCAGTACTTC. This chain connects TRBV27 to TRBJ2-7; D uncertain. Germline assignment: CDR1 MNHEY and CDR2 SMNVEV (reference sequence). This CDR3 is built from 16 residues. V was cut by 1 base and J by 0 bases, with 13 bases left in between.

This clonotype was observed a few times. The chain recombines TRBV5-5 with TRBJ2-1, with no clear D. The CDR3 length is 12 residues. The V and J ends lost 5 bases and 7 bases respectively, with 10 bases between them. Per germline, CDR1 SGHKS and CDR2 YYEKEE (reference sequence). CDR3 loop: CASSLTLNEQFF. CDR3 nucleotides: TGTGCCAGCAGTTTGACCTTGAATGAGCAGTTCTTC.